This T cell receptor beta chain was identified in a study of blood T cell repertoires in COVID-19. Study details: There were acute and convalescent COVID-19 samples, and they came from the United States, Italy and Spain. Sample material is recorded as cDNA or gDNA derived from T cells, B-cell-depleted T cells, or PBMCs.

Original handling: Estimated nucleated cell counts came from reference gene primer amplification. Data came from immunoSEQ multiplex PCR; TCRdb stores just in-frame clones and leaves some out. V and J calls and clone size follow that table, whereas D and trimming were derived from the DNA. The repertoire has 250,000 to 300,000 clones, approximately 82% of them found once; the top ten carry less than 4%. Germline loops: CDR1 ENHRY, CDR2 SYGVKD. Trimming removed 3 bases at V and 2 bases at J, with 14 bases between. CDR3 length equals 15 residues. This clone has a handful of counts. Input material: peripheral blood. The rearrangement uses TRBV10-3 and TRBJ2-7, with D possibly matching TRBD1 (5 bases). This TCR was recovered from a woman aged 18 to 35 with acute or convalescent COVID-19. The CDR3: CAISEEGRVTYEQYF. In DNA form, the CDR3 reads TGTGCCATCAGTGAAGAAGGCAGGGTCACCTACGAGCAGTACTTC.